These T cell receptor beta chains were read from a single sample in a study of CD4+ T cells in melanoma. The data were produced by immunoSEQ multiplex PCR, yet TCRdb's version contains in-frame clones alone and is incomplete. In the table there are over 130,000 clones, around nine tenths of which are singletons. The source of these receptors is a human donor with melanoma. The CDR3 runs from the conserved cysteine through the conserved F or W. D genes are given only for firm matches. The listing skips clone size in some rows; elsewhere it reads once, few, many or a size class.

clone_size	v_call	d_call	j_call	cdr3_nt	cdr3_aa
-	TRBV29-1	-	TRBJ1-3	TGCAGCGTTGGGACAGACTATGGAAACACCATATATTTT	CSVGTDYGNTIYF
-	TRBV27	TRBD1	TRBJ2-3	TGTGCCAGCAGTTTGCGGGGACAGGGGCCAGATACGCAGTATTTT	CASSLRGQGPDTQYF
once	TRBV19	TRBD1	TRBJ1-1	TGTGCCAGTAGTACGAGGACAGGGGGGGTTCGGACTGAAGCTTTCTTT	CASSTRTGGVRTEAFF
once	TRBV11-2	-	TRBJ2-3	TGTGCCAGCAGCTTACAACTTGCAGATACGCAGTATTTT	CASSLQLADTQYF
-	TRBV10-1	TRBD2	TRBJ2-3	TGCGCCAGTAGTCACAGCGGGGGGGCAGACGATACGCAGTATTTT	CASSHSGGADDTQYF
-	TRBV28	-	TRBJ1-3	TGTGCCAGCAGTTTATCGCCCAGAAACACCATATATTTT	CASSLSPRNTIYF
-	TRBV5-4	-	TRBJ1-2	TGTGCCAGCAGCTTGGGGGGTCGGAATGGCTACACCTTC	CASSLGGRNGYTF
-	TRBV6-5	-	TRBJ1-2	TGTGCCAGCAGCTACTCGGGGGGCGCCGATGGCTACACCTTC	CASSYSGGADGYTF
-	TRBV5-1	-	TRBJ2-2	TGCGCCAGCGCTCGCGACACCGGGGAGCTGTTTTTT	CASARDTGELFF
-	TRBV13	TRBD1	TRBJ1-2	TGTGCCAGCAGGCCCATCCGGGACAGGGGGGCGAGGGGCTACACCTTC	CASRPIRDRGARGYTF
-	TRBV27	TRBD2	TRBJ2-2	TGTGCCAGCAGTTTACTAGCGGGGAACACCGGGGAGCTGTTTTTT	CASSLLAGNTGELFF
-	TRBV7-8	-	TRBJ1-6	TGTGCCAGCAGCCCTGGCGCGGGAAGAAGAAGTAATTCACCCCTCCACTTT	CASSPGAGRRSNSPLHF
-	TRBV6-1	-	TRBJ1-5	TGTGCCAGCAGTGAACAAGAAAGGGGTAGCAATCAGCCCCAGCATTTT	CASSEQERGSNQPQHF
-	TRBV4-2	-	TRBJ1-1	TGTGCCAGCAGCCAAGATCCAGCGGGGAACACTGAAGCTTTCTTT	CASSQDPAGNTEAFF
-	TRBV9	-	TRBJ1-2	TGTGCCAGCAGCGTAGGGGACGATCCCTATGGCTACACCTTC	CASSVGDDPYGYTF
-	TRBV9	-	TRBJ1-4	TGTGCCAGCAGCGTAGGGGACGATCTGGGAAAACTGTTTTTT	CASSVGDDLGKLFF
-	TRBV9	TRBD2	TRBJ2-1	TGTGCCAGCAGCTCGTTAGCGGGGGTCTCCTACAATGAGCAGTTCTTC	CASSSLAGVSYNEQFF
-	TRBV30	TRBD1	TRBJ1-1	TGTGCCCGCACAGGGGCACGGAACACTGAAGCTTTCTTT	CARTGARNTEAFF
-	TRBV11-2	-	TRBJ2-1	TGTGCCAGCAGCTCCTGGGACTCAAACAATGAGCAGTTCTTC	CASSSWDSNNEQFF
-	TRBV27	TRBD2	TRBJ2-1	TGTGCCAGCAGTTCGGGACTAGCATTGAGCGAGCAGTTCTTC	CASSSGLALSEQFF
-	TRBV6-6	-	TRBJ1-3	TGTGCCAGCAGCGACTCTGGAAACACCATATATTTT	CASSDSGNTIYF
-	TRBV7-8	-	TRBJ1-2	TGTGCCAGCAGCGCTCGCGAGGACACAGGGAATGGCTACACCTTC	CASSAREDTGNGYTF
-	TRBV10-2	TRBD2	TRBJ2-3	TGCGCCAGCAAGCGGGACTCCGGATCCACAGATACGCAGTATTTT	CASKRDSGSTDTQYF
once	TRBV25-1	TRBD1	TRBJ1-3	TGTGCCAGCAGTCGTCGGGACAGGATCGGCTCTGGAAACACCATATATTTT	CASSRRDRIGSGNTIYF
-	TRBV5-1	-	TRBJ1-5	TGCGCCAGCAGCTCCAAACGGGATAAACATTCGCATAGCAATCAGCCCCAGCATTTT	CASSSKRDKHSHSNQPQHF
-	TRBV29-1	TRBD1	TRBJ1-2	TGCAGCGTTGGTAGGGGGCGTTTAGACTATGGCTACACCTTC	CSVGRGRLDYGYTF
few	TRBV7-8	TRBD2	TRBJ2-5	TGTGCCAGCAGCTTTCCTAGCGGGGGGGCCTCTTTACTAGAGACCCAGTACTTC	CASSFPSGGASLLETQYF
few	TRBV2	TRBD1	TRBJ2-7	TGTGCCAGCACCGGGACAGGGGGGTACGAGCAGTACTTC	CASTGTGGYEQYF
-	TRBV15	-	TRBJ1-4	TGTGCCACCAGCAGAGATCTCCCCGCCGCGGCAACTAATGAAAAACTGTTTTTT	CATSRDLPAAATNEKLFF
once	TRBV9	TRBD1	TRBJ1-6	TGTGCCAGCAGCGTATCTGACAGGGGAAATTCACCCCTCCACTTT	CASSVSDRGNSPLHF
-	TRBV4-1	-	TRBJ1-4	TGCGCCAGCAGCCAGGGAGACACAGGAGCGGAAAAACTGTTTTTT	CASSQGDTGAEKLFF
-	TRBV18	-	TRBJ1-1	TGTGCCAGCTCACCCGGGCGACAAACTGAAGCTTTCTTT	CASSPGRQTEAFF
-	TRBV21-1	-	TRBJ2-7	TGTGCCAGCAGCAAACCCCTCCCCCGACACGGCGGCTACGAGCAGTACTTC	CASSKPLPRHGGYEQYF
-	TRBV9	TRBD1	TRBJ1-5	TGTGCCAGCAGCGTATCGGCAGGGGGCGATCAGCCCCAGCATTTT	CASSVSAGGDQPQHF
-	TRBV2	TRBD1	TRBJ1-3	TGTGCCAGCAGTCGGACAGGGGGCGATTCTCCCATATATTTT	CASSRTGGDSPIYF
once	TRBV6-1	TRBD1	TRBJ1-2	TGTGCCAGCAGGGACAGGGGGCGGAACTATGGCTACACCTTC	CASRDRGRNYGYTF
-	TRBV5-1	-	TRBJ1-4	TGCGCCAGCAGCTTGGTATTGGACGGAGTAAATGAAAAACTGTTTTTT	CASSLVLDGVNEKLFF
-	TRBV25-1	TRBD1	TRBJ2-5	TGTGCCAGCAGTAGTGGCAGGGGGAGAGAGACCCAGTACTTC	CASSSGRGRETQYF
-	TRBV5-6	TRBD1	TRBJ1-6	TGTGCCAGCAGCTTTTGGGACAGAGGAATCAATTCACCCCTCCACTTT	CASSFWDRGINSPLHF
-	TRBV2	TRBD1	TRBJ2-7	TGTGCCAGCAGTGAGTGGGACAGGTCCGAGCAGTACTTC	CASSEWDRSEQYF
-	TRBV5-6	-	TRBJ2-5	TGTGCCAGCAGCTCCGGAGGGGCCCAGTACTTC	CASSSGGAQYF
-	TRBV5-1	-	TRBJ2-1	TGCGCCAGCAGCTTGGAAGGCGGCGATCAGTTCTTC	CASSLEGGDQFF
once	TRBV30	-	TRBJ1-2	TGTGCCTGGAGTGTACAAGGGGGAGGCTATGGCTACACCTTC	CAWSVQGGGYGYTF
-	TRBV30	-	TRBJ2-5	TGTGCCTGGAGTGTGTGGGCGGGAATAGAGACCCAGTACTTC	CAWSVWAGIETQYF
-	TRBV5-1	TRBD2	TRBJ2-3	TGCGCCAGCAGCTTGGCCGGGACTAGCGGGGGGGCAGGGAGCACAGATACGCAGTATTTT	CASSLAGTSGGAGSTDTQYF
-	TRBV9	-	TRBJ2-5	TGTGCCAGCAGCCAGAGGCTAGTTGGGGAGACCCAGTACTTC	CASSQRLVGETQYF
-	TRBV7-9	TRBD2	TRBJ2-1	TGTGCCAGCAGCTTGGGACCTGGACTAGCGGGGAGTGAGCAGTTCTTC	CASSLGPGLAGSEQFF
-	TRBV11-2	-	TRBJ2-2	TGTGCCAGCAGCTCCCCTCGGGGGTCGGGGGAGCTGTTTTTT	CASSSPRGSGELFF
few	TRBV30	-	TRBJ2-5	TGTGCCTGGAGTGTCCAGGTGGAGACCCAGTACTTC	CAWSVQVETQYF
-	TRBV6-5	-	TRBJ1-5	TGTGCCAGCACCGACCCAGGGGCCGTAAATCAGCCCCAGCATTTT	CASTDPGAVNQPQHF
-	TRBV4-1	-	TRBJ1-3	TGCGCCAGCAGCCAAGATCAACAGCGCTCTGGAAACACCATATATTTT	CASSQDQQRSGNTIYF
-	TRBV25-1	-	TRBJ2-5	TGTGCCAGCGTGGTGGGAGACCAAGAGACCCAGTACTTC	CASVVGDQETQYF
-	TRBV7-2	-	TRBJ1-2	TGTGCCAGCAGTAAGACTAACTATGGCTACACCTTC	CASSKTNYGYTF